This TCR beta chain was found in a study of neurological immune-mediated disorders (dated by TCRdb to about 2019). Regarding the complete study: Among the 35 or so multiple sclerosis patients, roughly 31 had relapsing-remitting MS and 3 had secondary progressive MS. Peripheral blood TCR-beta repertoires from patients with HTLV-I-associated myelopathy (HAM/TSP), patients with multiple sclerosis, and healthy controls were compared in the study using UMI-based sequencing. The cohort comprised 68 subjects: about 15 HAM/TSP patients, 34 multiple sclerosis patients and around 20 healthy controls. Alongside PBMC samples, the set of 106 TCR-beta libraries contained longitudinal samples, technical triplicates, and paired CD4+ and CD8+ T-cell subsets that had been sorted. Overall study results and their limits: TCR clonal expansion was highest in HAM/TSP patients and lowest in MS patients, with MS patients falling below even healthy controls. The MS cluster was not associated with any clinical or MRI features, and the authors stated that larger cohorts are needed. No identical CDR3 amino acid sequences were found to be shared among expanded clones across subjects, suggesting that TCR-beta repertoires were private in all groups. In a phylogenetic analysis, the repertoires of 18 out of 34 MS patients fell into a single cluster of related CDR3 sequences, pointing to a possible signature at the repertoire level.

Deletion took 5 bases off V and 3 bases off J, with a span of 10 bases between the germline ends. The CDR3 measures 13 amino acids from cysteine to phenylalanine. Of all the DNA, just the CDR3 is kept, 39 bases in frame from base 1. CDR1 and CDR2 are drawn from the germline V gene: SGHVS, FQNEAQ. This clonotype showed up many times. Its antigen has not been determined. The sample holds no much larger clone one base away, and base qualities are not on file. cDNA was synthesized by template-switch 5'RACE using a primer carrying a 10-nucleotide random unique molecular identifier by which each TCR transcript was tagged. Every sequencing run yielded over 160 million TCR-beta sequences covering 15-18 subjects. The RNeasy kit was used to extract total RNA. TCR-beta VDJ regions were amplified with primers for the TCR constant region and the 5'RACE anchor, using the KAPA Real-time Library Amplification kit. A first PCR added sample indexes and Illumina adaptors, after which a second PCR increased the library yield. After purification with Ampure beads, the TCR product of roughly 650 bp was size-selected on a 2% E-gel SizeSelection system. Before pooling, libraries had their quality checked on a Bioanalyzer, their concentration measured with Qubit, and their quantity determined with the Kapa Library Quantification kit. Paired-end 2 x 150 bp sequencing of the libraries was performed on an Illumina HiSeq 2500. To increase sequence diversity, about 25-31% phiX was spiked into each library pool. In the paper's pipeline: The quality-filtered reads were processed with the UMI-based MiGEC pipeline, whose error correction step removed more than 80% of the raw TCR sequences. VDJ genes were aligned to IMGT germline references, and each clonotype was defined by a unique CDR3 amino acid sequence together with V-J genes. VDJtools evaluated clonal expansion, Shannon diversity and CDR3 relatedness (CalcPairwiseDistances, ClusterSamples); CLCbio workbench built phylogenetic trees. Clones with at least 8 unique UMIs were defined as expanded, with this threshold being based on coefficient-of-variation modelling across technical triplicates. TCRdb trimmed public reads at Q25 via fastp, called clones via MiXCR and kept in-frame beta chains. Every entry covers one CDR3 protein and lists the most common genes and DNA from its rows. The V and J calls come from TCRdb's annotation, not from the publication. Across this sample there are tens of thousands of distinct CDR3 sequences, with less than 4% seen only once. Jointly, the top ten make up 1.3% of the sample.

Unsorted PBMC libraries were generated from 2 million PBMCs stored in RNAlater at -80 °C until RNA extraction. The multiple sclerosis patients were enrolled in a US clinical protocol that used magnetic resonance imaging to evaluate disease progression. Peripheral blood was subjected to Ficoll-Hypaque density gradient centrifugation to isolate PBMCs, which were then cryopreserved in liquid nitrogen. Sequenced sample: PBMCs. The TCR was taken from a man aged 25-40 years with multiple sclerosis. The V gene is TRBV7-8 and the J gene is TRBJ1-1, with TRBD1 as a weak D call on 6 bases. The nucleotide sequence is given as TGTGCCAGCAGCGCAGGGACATACACTGAAGCTTTCTTT. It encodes CASSAGTYTEAFF.